This T cell receptor beta chain was profiled in a study of blood T cell repertoires in COVID-19 (dated by TCRdb to about 2020). As for the study more broadly: The collaborator samples originated in the United States, Italy and Spain and spanned the acute and convalescent phases of COVID-19. The material from the prospective study consisted of cDNA or gDNA derived from T cells, B-cell-depleted T cells, or PBMCs. Deeply sampled blood TCRbeta repertoires from subjects exposed to, actively infected with, or recovered from COVID-19 were included in the dataset. The repertoires were made available in a free public database intended to serve as a resource for research on the immune response to SARS-CoV-2. The samples were drawn from the first 160 participants of the ongoing ImmuneRACE study and from some 1,300 subjects provided by 6 global collaborators. Sample metadata almost always included a de-identified subject ID, COVID-19 status, age in years and sex. Where available, HLA class I and class II types were taken from metadata supplied by the sample provider and were not determined by assay-based typing. The paper as a whole reports these results and caveats: The amount of clinical and demographic metadata varied by source and participant and was provided uncurated.

TCRbeta CDR3 regions were amplified from genomic DNA using the immunoSEQ Assay, a bias-controlled multiplex PCR. The study's own analysis went as follows. The number of nucleated cells in each sample was estimated by amplification of reference gene primers within the assay. To quantify the absolute abundance of each unique TCRbeta CDR3 rearrangement, sequence reads were collapsed and filtered. Productive Simpson clonality was computed per sample as the square root of Simpson's diversity index over productive rearrangements. Here the immuneACCESS table is served through TCRdb, limited to in-frame sequences with V and J called. Missing clones are a known gap in these copies; in checked studies unresolved V genes cover under half, and the rest lacks a known reason. Clone size and the V and J calls come from that table; the DNA yielded D and trimming. Counted in this sample were more than 200,000 clones; 85% to 90% of them appeared once. Approximately 2.4% of the sample is held by the ten biggest clonotypes.

A remark on this clone: No antigen is known for it. No base quality values were provided; no much bigger clone lies one nucleotide off.

Trimming removed 6 bases from V and 11 bases from J; the gene matches leave 13 bases unexplained. The CDR3 measures 15 amino acids from cysteine to phenylalanine. Only the CDR3 DNA stays, 45 bases, in frame from base 1. CDR1 and CDR2 (MGHDK, SYGVNS) derive from the germline V gene. In Seattle, one collaborating source enrolled patients while the infection was active and tracked those patients longitudinally over the course of disease. The collaborating institutions used their own protocols to collect whole blood in K2EDTA tubes. For TCRbeta analysis, collaborators shipped samples as frozen whole blood, isolated PBMCs, or DNA extracted from either of those sample types.

Sequencing input: peripheral blood. This TCR was sampled from a man aged 25 to 45 with COVID-19, enrolled during active disease. The chain was built from TRBV25-1 and TRBJ2-2, with 9 bases in between that match TRBD2. The DNA sequence is TGTGCCAGCAGACCATTAGCCGGGACTAGCAAAGAGCTGTTTTTT. Translated, it reads CASRPLAGTSKELFF. Beyond the CDR3, the reference TRBV25-1 and TRBJ2-2 genes provide the residues; the full variable domain reads: EADIYQTPRYLVIGTGKKITLECSQTMGHDKMYWYQQDPGMELHLIHYSYGVNSTEKGDLSSESTVSRIRTEHFPLTLESARPSHTSQYLCASRPLAGTSKELFFGEGSRLTVL.